This is a list of T cell receptor beta chains from one sample in a study of blood T cell repertoires in COVID-19. The data were produced by immunoSEQ multiplex PCR, yet TCRdb's version contains in-frame clones alone and is incomplete. The data contain over 140,000 clones, roughly 81% of them seen just once; the ten biggest clones take up roughly 8.9%. Sample: peripheral blood. The receptor set was obtained from a woman aged 50 to 60 with active or convalescent COVID-19. Each CDR3 is given with its conserved first and last residue. Each record gives: J gene, V gene, clone size, D gene, CDR3 DNA, CDR3 protein. The D gene is left open where the match is weak. Size is stated for part of the rows, as once, few or many counts, or as a class when the clone is expanded.

TRBJ1-1 TRBV19 few - TGTGCCAGTAGGGCCAGGACTGAAGCTTTCTTT CASRARTEAFF
TRBJ1-3 TRBV27 once - TGTGCCAGCAGTTTATTGGCAGGAAACACCATATATTTT CASSLLAGNTIYF
TRBJ1-4 TRBV4-2 few TRBD1 TGTGCCAGCAGCCAAGGTGGGGGCGGGACAGGTGATGAAAAACTGTTTTTT CASSQGGGGTGDEKLFF
TRBJ2-1 TRBV9 - TRBD2 TGTGCCAGCAGCGTAGCTAGCGGGAGGGACCTAAACAATGAGCAGTTCTTC CASSVASGRDLNNEQFF
TRBJ2-2 TRBV11-3 - TRBD1 TGTGCCAGCAGCTTAACAGGGGGGAGCACCGGGGAGCTGTTTTTT CASSLTGGSTGELFF
TRBJ2-2 TRBV19 - TRBD2 TGTGCCAGTAGTTCCACTAGCGGGGGGACCCCCGAGCTGTTTTTT CASSSTSGGTPELFF
TRBJ2-2 TRBV3-1/TRBV3-2 - - TGTGCCAGCAGCGCAACTTCTCGGACCGGGGAGCTGTTTTTT CASSATSRTGELFF
TRBJ2-2 TRBV24-1 - TRBD1 TGTGCCACCAGTGATTTGTCGGACAGGGGGGCCGGGGAGCTGTTTTTT CATSDLSDRGAGELFF
TRBJ2-1 TRBV5-1 - - TGCGCCAGCAGCAGGCTGGGCGGGCACAATGAGCAGTTCTTC CASSRLGGHNEQFF
TRBJ1-1 TRBV30 - - TGTGCCTGGAGTGGGGGAGCCAGGGGTATGTGGGCTTTCTTT CAWSGGARGMWAFF
TRBJ2-2 TRBV7-9 - TRBD2 TGTGCCAGCAGTTCGAGCGGGAGGGCCACCGGGGAGCTGTTTTTT CASSSSGRATGELFF
TRBJ1-6 TRBV4-2 - TRBD1 TGTGCCAGCAGCCAAGGGACAGGGTCGGGCTATAATTCACCCCTCCACTTT CASSQGTGSGYNSPLHF
TRBJ2-3 TRBV28 few - TGTGCCAGCAGTTTTTTCCTGACTAGCACAGATACGCAGTATTTT CASSFFLTSTDTQYF
TRBJ1-1 TRBV18 - - TGTGCCAGCTCACCACCTAACAGGGAGAACACTGAAGCTTTCTTT CASSPPNRENTEAFF
TRBJ2-6 TRBV12-5 - TRBD1 TGTGCTAGTGGTGATGGACAGGGGCGCTCTGGGGCCAACGTCCTGACTTTC CASGDGQGRSGANVLTF
TRBJ2-2 TRBV24-1 - TRBD1 TGTGCCACCAGTGATTATAGGGGACAGGGGCGCACCGGGGAGCTGTTTTTT CATSDYRGQGRTGELFF
TRBJ2-1 TRBV30 - - TGTGCCTGGAGTCTACTCCAGAGCCTAAGGGGGAATGAGCAGTTCTTC CAWSLLQSLRGNEQFF
TRBJ2-3 TRBV30 - TRBD2 TGTGCCTGGAGTGGGATAGCGGGAGACACGCAGTATTTT CAWSGIAGDTQYF
TRBJ2-7 TRBV19 - - TGTGCCAGTAGTATAGGAAAACAGGCCGAGCAGTACTTC CASSIGKQAEQYF
TRBJ1-1 TRBV25-1 - TRBD1 TGTGCCAGCAGTGAAAGCCGGGACAGGGGGACTGAAGCTTTCTTT CASSESRDRGTEAFF
TRBJ2-7 TRBV18 - TRBD2 TGTGCCAGCTCACCGTCGGGTAGCGGGAGAGGAGAGCAGTACTTC CASSPSGSGRGEQYF
TRBJ1-4 TRBV3-1/TRBV3-2 - - TGTGCCAGCAGCCCTCGCTACAGGGAGGGGGAAAAACTGTTTTTT CASSPRYREGEKLFF
TRBJ2-4 TRBV7-8 once - TGTGCCAGCAGCGTACCGGGACTCGGGGTGAACATTCAGTACTTC CASSVPGLGVNIQYF
TRBJ1-2 TRBV5-1 - TRBD1 TGCGCCAGCAGCCCAGGACAGGGGGAGGATGGCTACACCTTC CASSPGQGEDGYTF
TRBJ1-3 TRBV30 few TRBD1 TGTGCCTTCACCAGGGGGCTCGGAAACACCATATATTTT CAFTRGLGNTIYF
TRBJ2-1 TRBV10-3 - TRBD2 TGTGCCATCAGTGGAGGACTAGCGGGGGGTCACGAGCAGTTCTTC CAISGGLAGGHEQFF
TRBJ1-1 TRBV5-1 - TRBD1 TGCGCCAGCAGCTTGGGGCCAGGGGGCGGGAACACTGAAGCTTTCTTT CASSLGPGGGNTEAFF
TRBJ1-6 TRBV6-4 many - TGTGCCAGCACGGGGTCACCCCTCCACTTT CASTGSPLHF
TRBJ1-2 TRBV5-6 few TRBD1 TGTGCCAGCAGTCCTAAGACAGGGGGTAATGGCTACACCTTC CASSPKTGGNGYTF
TRBJ1-5 TRBV30 - TRBD1 TGTGCCTGGAGTCGGTATGGGACAGGCAATCAGCCCCAGCATTTT CAWSRYGTGNQPQHF
TRBJ2-3 TRBV7-9 - TRBD2 TGTGCCAGCAGCTCCTCCAGGACTAGCGGAGCCCCAGATACGCAGTATTTT CASSSSRTSGAPDTQYF
TRBJ1-6 TRBV14 few - TGTGCCAGCAGCCAAGTCCCGCAGGGAAATTCACCCCTCCACTTT CASSQVPQGNSPLHF
TRBJ2-1 TRBV27 - TRBD2 TGTGCCACGGGAACTAGCGGGAGGTCAAATGAGCAGTTCTTC CATGTSGRSNEQFF
TRBJ1-1 TRBV3-1/TRBV3-2 - - TGTGCCAGCAGCCGGGAGTTTGAAGCTTTCTTT CASSREFEAFF
TRBJ2-3 TRBV7-9 - - TGTGCCAGCAGCTTGATCTATAGCACAGATACGCAGTATTTT CASSLIYSTDTQYF
TRBJ2-7 TRBV30 once - TGTGCCTGGAGTGTAGGAGGGCGCGAGCAGTACTTC CAWSVGGREQYF
TRBJ1-4 TRBV2 - - TGTGCCAGCAGTGAATATAGTCGACAGGCGACTAATGAAAAACTGTTTTTT CASSEYSRQATNEKLFF